This TCR beta chain came from a study of beta chain features in type 1 diabetes. CD4+ cells of the naive, central memory, regulatory and stem cell-like memory types were sorted via CD45RO/CCR7/CD25/CD127/CD95/CD27. This clone was observed a few times. Its antigen is unknown. Sequenced material consisted of expressed TCRB transcripts (all of the isolated RNA was reverse transcribed). Naive, central memory and regulatory T cell samples averaged roughly 3.8 million reads. This table comes from immunoSEQ multiplex PCR, and its TCRdb copy is limited to in-frame clones, with some not included. Among fewer than 250,000 clones, roughly 9.6% were seen once, and the ten largest hold about 0.037%. Findings and limits, study-wide: All four CD4+ subsets of Type 1 diabetes patients contained TCRB CDR3s that were moderately but significantly shorter. When VDJ junctions were examined, type 1 diabetes patients showed fewer insertions and more deletions.

V was trimmed by 3 bases and J by 1 base, leaving 7 bases between them. This CDR3 has 13 amino acids. CDR1 is SGHRS, CDR2 YFSETQ, per germline. Input material: naive CD4+ T cells from blood. The origin of this receptor is a young woman in good health. The chain employs TRBV5-1 and TRBJ1-1; D is uncertain. The CDR3 here is CASSSARNTEAFF. The CDR3 nucleotides read TGCGCCAGCAGCTCCGCCAGGAACACTGAAGCTTTCTTT.